A selection of T cell receptor beta chains follows, all from one sample in a study of OX40 agonist ivuxolimab in advanced cancers. Generated by immunoSEQ multiplex PCR, the TCRdb table keeps only in-frame clones and is missing some. The sample records tens of thousands of clones, approximately 80% being singletons. The source material was CD4+ or CD8+ T cells sorted from blood, sampled in a trial of the OX40 agonist ivuxolimab. The origin of the receptors is an adult with an advanced solid tumor such as melanoma, head and neck, liver or kidney cancer. Both conserved end residues are part of each CDR3. D genes are given only for firm matches. Clone size appears in some rows only: once, few, many, or a class for an expanded clone.

.	TRBJ1-5	14	.	TRBV11-2	TGTGCCAGCAGCCCCGTCGGGGGCAATCAGCCCCAGCATTTT	CASSPVGGNQPQHF
once	TRBJ2-3	15	TRBD1	TRBV5-1	TGCGCCAGCAGCTGGGGGACAGGGATCCCAGATACGCAGTATTTT	CASSWGTGIPDTQYF
.	TRBJ2-3	14	.	TRBV5-1	TGCGCCAGCAGCCTCGCGGGACGGCCAGATACGCAGTATTTT	CASSLAGRPDTQYF
.	TRBJ2-5	16	.	TRBV5-1	TGCGCCAGCAGCTTGATGGGAGTTGTTGCAGATAAGACCCAGTACTTC	CASSLMGVVADKTQYF
.	TRBJ1-1	15	TRBD1	TRBV30	TGTGCCTGGAGTAAGACAGGGGTGGAGAACACTGAAGCTTTCTTT	CAWSKTGVENTEAFF
.	TRBJ1-4	13	.	TRBV29-1	TGCAGCGTTGCCCTCTTGGACGGGGAAAAACTGTTTTTT	CSVALLDGEKLFF
.	TRBJ1-3	13	.	TRBV7-2	TGTGCCAGCAGCCCGACTCTGCGAAACACCATATATTTT	CASSPTLRNTIYF
.	TRBJ2-7	15	TRBD1	TRBV7-9	TGTGCCAGCAGCCCCGACAAGGGGGCCCCGGCCGAGCAGTACTTC	CASSPDKGAPAEQYF
.	TRBJ2-3	17	TRBD1	TRBV5-5	TGTGCCAGCAGCTTGGTGCCAGGGACAGGGACGGCAGATACGCAGTATTTT	CASSLVPGTGTADTQYF
few	TRBJ2-7	14	.	TRBV2	TGTGCCAGCAGTGAAGGGGGATCAGGCTACGAGCAGTACTTC	CASSEGGSGYEQYF
.	TRBJ2-3	15	TRBD1	TRBV6-6	TGTGCCAGCAGTTACTCACAGGGGCGGACAGATACGCAGTATTTT	CASSYSQGRTDTQYF
.	TRBJ2-2	13	.	TRBV6-4	TGTGCCAGCAGTGCTCAGGGCACCGGGGAGCTGTTTTTT	CASSAQGTGELFF
.	TRBJ2-5	16	.	TRBV7-9	TGTGCCAGCAGCTTTCGGAGGGGGGTTAATCAAGAGACCCAGTACTTC	CASSFRRGVNQETQYF
.	TRBJ1-1	15	.	TRBV7-2	TGTGCCAGCAGCTCACCCGGGACCGGGAACACTGAAGCTTTCTTT	CASSSPGTGNTEAFF
.	TRBJ1-2	12	.	TRBV6-1	TGTGCCAGCAGTGAGAGGGGTTATGGCTACACCTTC	CASSERGYGYTF
.	TRBJ2-2	15	.	TRBV5-1	TGCGCCAGCAGCCTCCCGGGGGCAGACACCGGGGAGCTGTTTTTT	CASSLPGADTGELFF
few	TRBJ2-7	14	.	TRBV14	TGTGCCAGCAGCCAAGTTACTGGATTCTACGAGCAGTACTTC	CASSQVTGFYEQYF
.	TRBJ2-7	13	.	TRBV7-2	TGTGCCAGCAGCCTAGTCCAGGTTAGCGAGCAGTACTTC	CASSLVQVSEQYF
.	TRBJ1-2	15	.	TRBV4-1	TGCGCCAGCAGCACTCGGACAGACATTTCTTATGGCTACACCTTC	CASSTRTDISYGYTF
.	TRBJ2-1	18	TRBD2	TRBV28	TGTGCCAGCAGTCCGGGACTAGCGGGAGCCCTCTCCTACAATGAGCAGTTCTTC	CASSPGLAGALSYNEQFF
.	TRBJ1-2	11	.	TRBV18	TGTGCCAGCTCCTACAGGGACGGCTACACCTTC	CASSYRDGYTF
few	TRBJ2-7	13	.	TRBV7-2	TGTGCCAGCAGCCCGGGACGTTCCTACGAGCAGTACTTC	CASSPGRSYEQYF
.	TRBJ1-2	14	TRBD1	TRBV30	TGTGCCTGGAGGGGGACAGGGGGCATCTATGGCTACACCTTC	CAWRGTGGIYGYTF
.	TRBJ1-4	13	TRBD1	TRBV29-1	TGCAGCGTTGAGGAGGGGGCTAACGAAAAACTGTTTTTT	CSVEEGANEKLFF
.	TRBJ1-3	14	TRBD1	TRBV10-2	TGCGCCAGCAGAGACAGGGTCTCTGGAAACACCATATATTTT	CASRDRVSGNTIYF
.	TRBJ1-2	12	.	TRBV5-6	TGTGCCAGCAGCTTGCCGCCAGGGGGCTACACCTTC	CASSLPPGGYTF
.	TRBJ2-7	12	.	TRBV7-8	TGTGCCAGCAGCCCCGCCGGCTACGAGCAGTACTTC	CASSPAGYEQYF
.	TRBJ1-1	15	TRBD1	TRBV30	TGTGCCTGGAGTCTTCAGGGGGCCAGAGCCACTGAAGCTTTCTTT	CAWSLQGARATEAFF
.	TRBJ1-4	15	.	TRBV28	TGTGCCAGCAGCCCTTACCAGGGAGGTGAGGAAAAACTGTTTTTT	CASSPYQGGEEKLFF
.	TRBJ2-2	15	.	TRBV4-1	TGCGCCAGCAGCCAAGAAGGGGGGGCTACCGGGGAGCTGTTTTTT	CASSQEGGATGELFF
.	TRBJ1-2	15	TRBD1	TRBV5-4	TGTGCCAGCAGCTTGAAACCGGGACAGCTCTATGGCTACACCTTC	CASSLKPGQLYGYTF
.	TRBJ2-2	16	.	TRBV7-2	TGTGCCAGCACCCGTGGGTCCAGGAGGAACACCGGGGAGCTGTTTTTT	CASTRGSRRNTGELFF
.	TRBJ2-2	15	.	TRBV5-1	TGCGCCAGCAGTCCCTCCGCGGACGGCACCGGGGAGCTGTTTTTT	CASSPSADGTGELFF
.	TRBJ2-2	13	.	TRBV7-7	TGTGCCAGCAGCTTAGTCGCGGCCGGGGAGCTGTTTTTT	CASSLVAAGELFF
.	TRBJ1-5	17	TRBD1	TRBV27	TGTGCCAGCAGTTCACTACAGGGGGCGGCGAGCAATCAGCCCCAGCATTTT	CASSSLQGAASNQPQHF
.	TRBJ1-1	14	.	TRBV15	TGTGCCACCAGCAGAAGGGACGCCTACACTGAAGCTTTCTTT	CATSRRDAYTEAFF
.	TRBJ2-5	15	.	TRBV18	TGTGCCAGCTCACTGGCAGGGGCAACCCAAGAGACCCAGTACTTC	CASSLAGATQETQYF
.	TRBJ1-3	17	.	TRBV18	TGTGCCAGCTCACCGTCTACAGGCTCAAGCTCTGGAAACACCATATATTTT	CASSPSTGSSSGNTIYF
.	TRBJ2-7	14	.	TRBV10-3	TGTGCCATCAGTGGACCCCGGGACAACTACGAGCAGTACTTC	CAISGPRDNYEQYF
once	TRBJ2-7	13	TRBD1	TRBV11-2	TGTGCCAGCGGAGAGGACAGGGTCAACGAGCAGTACTTC	CASGEDRVNEQYF
once	TRBJ1-2	14	.	TRBV30	TGTGCCTCGTTCGCGGGGGCTCGTAGCTATGGCTACACCTTC	CASFAGARSYGYTF
.	TRBJ2-5	14	TRBD1	TRBV28	TGTGCCAGCAAGGACAGGGTGGGGGGAGAGACCCAGTACTTC	CASKDRVGGETQYF
.	TRBJ2-5	16	TRBD2	TRBV6-1	TGTGCCAGCAGTGCAGGACTAGCGGGGGGGCAAGAGACCCAGTACTTC	CASSAGLAGGQETQYF
.	TRBJ2-7	16	.	TRBV15	TGTGCCACCAGCAGAGATTATACAGAGCATTCCTACGAGCAGTACTTC	CATSRDYTEHSYEQYF